Below, 17 T cell receptor beta chains from the same sample are listed, as sequenced in a study of Graves' ophthalmopathy and Graves' hyperthyroidism. Using RNA transcripts, the TCR beta CDR3 regions were amplified. A first-round RT-PCR used HTBI primers, followed by a second-round multiplex PCR. TCRdb itself ran the multiplex PCR reads through MiXCR, one entry per CDR3 protein. The data hold over a million distinct CDR3 sequences, with less than 45% observed a single time. The sample taken for sequencing was peripheral blood or thyroid tissue (not recorded which). Receptors were obtained from an adult man with Graves' hyperthyroidism.

The table lists this clonotype with a few counts. The rearrangement links TRBV27 to TRBJ1-3; TRBD1 might be the D (6 bases). V lost 2 bases and J lost 0, with 14 bases in between. In germline, CDR1 is MNHEY, CDR2 SMNVEV (reference sequence). The CDR3 contains 17 residues. The CDR3 is CASSLRWTDLSGNTIYF. The CDR3, as DNA: TGTGCCAGCAGTTTAAGGTGGACAGATCTCTCTGGAAACACCATATATTTT.

The rearrangement uses TRBV11-1 and TRBJ2-5; 12 nucleotides agree with TRBD2. V lost 8 bases and J lost 7; bases outside the gene matches: 5. From germline, CDR1 is SGHAT and CDR2 FQDESV (reference sequence). This CDR3 has 13 residues. The CDR3 protein is CASLLGLAGTQYF. The CDR3 DNA reads TGTGCCAGCCTGCTGGGACTAGCGGGGACCCAGTACTTC.

This clonotype was counted ten times or more. The rearrangement uses TRBV10-3 and TRBJ1-4; maybe TRBD1 (5 bases). Trimming removed 6 bases at V and 4 bases at J, with 9 bases between. This CDR3 spans 13 amino acids. Germline CDR1 is ENHRY and CDR2 is SYGVKD. The CDR3 region is CAIRGQNNEKLFF. DNA of the CDR3: TGTGCCATCAGGGGGCAAAATAATGAAAAACTGTTTTTT.

The sample holds many counts of this clonotype. CDR3 bases: TGTGCCAGCAGGGGGAGATTAGCGGGGCGCTCCTACGAGCAGTACTTC. Translated: CASRGRLAGRSYEQYF. The rearrangement uses TRBV2 and TRBJ2-7, with TRBD2 matching over 8 bases. The CDR3 is 16 residues long. CDR1 and CDR2 (germline): SNHLY, FYNNEI. Unmatched junction bases numbered 10, after V lost 6 bases and J lost 0 bases. The variable domain in full, completed from reference TRBV2 and TRBJ2-7, reads EPEVTQTPSHQVTQMGQEVILRCVPISNHLYFYWYRQILGQKVEFLVSFYNNEISEKSEIFDDQFSVERPDGSNFTLKIRSTKLEDSAMYFCASRGRLAGRSYEQYFGPGTRLTVT.

This clonotype was counted many times. The chain employs TRBV25-1 and TRBJ2-7, with 10 positions matching TRBD2. The CDR3 extends over 12 amino acids. Per germline, CDR1 MGHDK and CDR2 SYGVNS. V shed 7 bases and J 6 bases; nucleotides not matched to a gene: 3. The CDR3 sequence is CASTSGRGEQYF. CDR3 coding DNA: TGTGCCAGCACTAGCGGGAGAGGCGAGCAGTACTTC.

This clonotype was recorded many times. The chain combines TRBV25-1 with TRBJ1-6, with D tentatively TRBD1 (6 bases). Germline CDR1 reads MGHDK; CDR2 reads SYGVNS. The CDR3 covers 13 residues. The V end was cut by 4 bases, the J end by 9 bases, with 10 bases between. Here the CDR3 reads CASSGTVGSPLHF. In DNA form, the CDR3 reads TGTGCCAGCAGTGGGACAGTGGGTTCACCCCTCCACTTT.

This clonotype has more than one count but fewer than ten. The chain uses TRBV7-6 and TRBJ2-5; 7 nucleotides agree with TRBD1. The CDR3 is 13 residues long. The germline V gene has CDR1 SGHVS and CDR2 FNYEAQ. Unmatched junction bases numbered 5, after V lost 5 bases and J lost 5 bases. The CDR3 is CASSHDRVETQYF. The CDR3, as DNA: TGTGCCAGCAGCCATGACAGGGTGGAGACCCAGTACTTC.

This clonotype turned up a few times. This sequence joins TRBV6-5 and TRBJ2-5; D may be TRBD2 (7 bases). CDR1 and CDR2 (germline): MNHEY, SVGAGI. CDR3 length: 13 amino acids. Trimming stripped 10 bases from V and 5 bases from J, with 17 bases between. Written as DNA, the CDR3 is TGTGCCACCGATGGGGGGGCGGGGGAGACCCAGTACTTC. It yields the protein CATDGGAGETQYF.

This clonotype was observed a single time. J is TRBJ1-5 and V is TRBV12-3 or TRBV12-4; D gene unclear. The CDR3 runs to 14 residues. Trimming took off 7 bases at V and 2 bases at J, with 12 bases between the two ends. CDR3 region: CASTPSGGNQPQHF. DNA of the CDR3: TGTGCCAGCACTCCGAGTGGGGGCAATCAGCCCCAGCATTTT.

This clonotype was detected only once. The V gene is TRBV6-5, the J gene TRBJ1-1; D is unresolved. Germline lookup yields CDR1 MNHEY and CDR2 SVGAGI. V dropped 0 bases and J dropped 10 bases, with 15 bases sitting between them. The CDR3 has 14 residues. The CDR3, as DNA: TGTGCCAGCAGTTACTCGACCCGGGATCGCGTAGCTTTCTTT. It encodes CASSYSTRDRVAFF.

The genes are TRBV7-9 and TRBJ2-2, with 7 positions matching TRBD2. Germline CDR1 reads SEHNR; CDR2 reads FQNEAQ (reference sequence). The CDR3 extends over 16 amino acids. V was pared by 5 bases and J by 2 bases, with 8 bases of the junction left unmatched. CDR3 loop: CASSPTAGINTGELFF. CDR3 DNA: TGTGCCAGCAGCCCCACAGCGGGAATTAACACCGGGGAGCTGTTTTTT.

As for this clonotype: A much larger clone differs by one base, so this may be a read error. V usage is TRBV2 and J usage is TRBJ2-7; no clear D. Trimming pared 2 bases from V and 2 bases from J, leaving 4 bases between. Germline V gene lookup returns CDR1 SNHLY and CDR2 FYNNEI. The CDR3 runs to 12 residues. The CDR3 loop reads CASSEPAYEQYF. CDR3 sequence (DNA): TGTGCCAGCAGTGAACCAGCCTACGAGCAGTACTTC.

The rearrangement links TRBV5-1 to TRBJ2-7; no definite D call. CDR3 length: 13 amino acids. V was clipped by 5 bases and J by 9 bases, with 18 bases between them. Looked up from germline, CDR1 is SGHRS and CDR2 is YFSETQ. The CDR3 protein is CASSPVVASGQYF. CDR3 bases: TGCGCCAGCAGTCCAGTGGTTGCATCCGGGCAGTACTTC.

J is TRBJ2-5 and V is TRBV5-4, with D perhaps being TRBD1 or TRBD2 (5 bases each). Trimming took off 0 bases at V and 7 bases at J, with 13 bases between the two ends. This CDR3 spans 14 amino acids. Germline V gives CDR1 SGHNT, CDR2 YYREEE (reference sequence). CDR3 DNA: TGTGCCAGCAGCTTGGAGGCGGCGAGGGGGACCCAGTACTTC. Its translation is CASSLEAARGTQYF.

The chain combines TRBV10-3 with TRBJ1-5, with TRBD1 as a possible D gene (6 bases). V lost 3 bases, J lost 6 bases, and 12 bases lay in between. Germline V gene lookup returns CDR1 ENHRY and CDR2 SYGVKD. This CDR3 is built from 14 residues. This chain's CDR3 is CAISDGQGFQPQHF. In DNA form, the CDR3 reads TGTGCCATCAGTGACGGCCAGGGGTTTCAGCCCCAGCATTTT.

V gene TRBV29-1 combines with J gene TRBJ2-6; D possibly uses TRBD1 or TRBD2 (5 bases each). Per the germline V gene, CDR1 is SQVTM and CDR2 is ANQGSEA. This CDR3 contains 12 residues. The ends were cut back, 3 bases at V and 10 bases at J, with 10 bases in the middle. The CDR3 DNA is TGCAGCGTTGATGGTGGGGGAAACGTCCTGACTTTC. This encodes CSVDGGGNVLTF.

Turning to this clonotype: A much larger clone lies a single base off, so this may be a read error. The chain links TRBV20-1 to TRBJ2-7; 10 bases are a match to TRBD1. In germline, CDR1 is DFQATT, CDR2 SNEGSKA (reference sequence). The CDR3 has 14 residues. V lost 5 bases to trimming and J lost 5 bases; unmatched junction nucleotides: 9. The CDR3 loop reads CSADDRGPSDEQYF. The CDR3 bases are TGCAGTGCTGACGACAGGGGGCCCTCGGACGAGCAGTACTTC.